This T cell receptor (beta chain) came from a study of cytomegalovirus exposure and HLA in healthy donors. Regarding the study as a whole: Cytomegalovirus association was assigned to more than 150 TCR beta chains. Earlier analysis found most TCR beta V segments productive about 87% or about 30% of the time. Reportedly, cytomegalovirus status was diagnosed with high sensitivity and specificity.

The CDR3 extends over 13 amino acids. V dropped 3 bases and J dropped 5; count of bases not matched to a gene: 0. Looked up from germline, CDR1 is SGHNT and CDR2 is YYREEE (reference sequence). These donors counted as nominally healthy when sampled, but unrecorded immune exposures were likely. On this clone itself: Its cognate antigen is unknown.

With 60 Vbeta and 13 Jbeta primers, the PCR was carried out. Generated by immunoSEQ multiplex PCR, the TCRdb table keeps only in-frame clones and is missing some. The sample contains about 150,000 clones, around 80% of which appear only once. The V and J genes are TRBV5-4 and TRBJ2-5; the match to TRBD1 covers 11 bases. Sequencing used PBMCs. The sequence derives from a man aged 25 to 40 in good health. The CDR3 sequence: CASSWDRGETQYF. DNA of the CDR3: TGTGCCAGCAGCTGGGACAGGGGGGAGACCCAGTACTTC.